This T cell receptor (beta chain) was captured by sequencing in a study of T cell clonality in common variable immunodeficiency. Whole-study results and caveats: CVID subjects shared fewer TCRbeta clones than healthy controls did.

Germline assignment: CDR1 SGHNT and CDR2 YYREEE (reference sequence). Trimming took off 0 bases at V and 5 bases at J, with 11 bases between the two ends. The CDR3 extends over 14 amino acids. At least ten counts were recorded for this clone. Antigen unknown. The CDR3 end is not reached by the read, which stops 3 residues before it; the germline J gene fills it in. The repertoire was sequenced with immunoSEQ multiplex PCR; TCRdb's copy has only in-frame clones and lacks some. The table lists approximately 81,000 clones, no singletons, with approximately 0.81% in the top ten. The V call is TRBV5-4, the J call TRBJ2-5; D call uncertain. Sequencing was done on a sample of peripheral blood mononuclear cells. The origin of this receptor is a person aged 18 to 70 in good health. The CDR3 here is CASSLVGLGETQYF. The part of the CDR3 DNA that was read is TGTGCCAGCAGCTTGGTAGGGTTAGGGGAGACC.